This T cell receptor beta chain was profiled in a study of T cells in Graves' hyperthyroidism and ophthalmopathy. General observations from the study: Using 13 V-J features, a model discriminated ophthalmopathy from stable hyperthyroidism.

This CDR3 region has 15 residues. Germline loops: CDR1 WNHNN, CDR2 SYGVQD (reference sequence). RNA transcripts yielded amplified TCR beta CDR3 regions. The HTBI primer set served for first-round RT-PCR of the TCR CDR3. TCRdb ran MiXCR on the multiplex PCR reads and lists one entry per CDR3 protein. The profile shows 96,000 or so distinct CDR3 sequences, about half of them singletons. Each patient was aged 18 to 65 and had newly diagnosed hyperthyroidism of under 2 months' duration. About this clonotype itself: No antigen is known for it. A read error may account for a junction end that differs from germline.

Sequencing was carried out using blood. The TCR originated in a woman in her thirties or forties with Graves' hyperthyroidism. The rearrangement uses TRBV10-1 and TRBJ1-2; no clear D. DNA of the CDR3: TGTGCCAGCAGTTACCAGACCGGGAGAGGTGGAGGCTACACCTTC. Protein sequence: CASSYQTGRGGGYTF.